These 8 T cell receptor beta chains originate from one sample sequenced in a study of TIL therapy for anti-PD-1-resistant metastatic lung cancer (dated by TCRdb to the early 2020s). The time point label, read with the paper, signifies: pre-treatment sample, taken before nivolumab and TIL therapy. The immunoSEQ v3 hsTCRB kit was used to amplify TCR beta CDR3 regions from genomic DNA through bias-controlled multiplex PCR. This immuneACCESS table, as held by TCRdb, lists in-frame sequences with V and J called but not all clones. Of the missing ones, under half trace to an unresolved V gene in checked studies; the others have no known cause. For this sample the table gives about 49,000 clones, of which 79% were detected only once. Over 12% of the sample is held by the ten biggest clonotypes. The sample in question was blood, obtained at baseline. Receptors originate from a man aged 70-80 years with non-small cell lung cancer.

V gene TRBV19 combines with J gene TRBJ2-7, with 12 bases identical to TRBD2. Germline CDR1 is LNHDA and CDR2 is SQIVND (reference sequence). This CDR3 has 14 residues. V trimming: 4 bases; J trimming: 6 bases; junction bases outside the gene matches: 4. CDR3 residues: CASSRTSGISEQYF. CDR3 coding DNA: TGTGCCAGTAGTAGGACTAGCGGGATCTCCGAGCAGTACTTC.

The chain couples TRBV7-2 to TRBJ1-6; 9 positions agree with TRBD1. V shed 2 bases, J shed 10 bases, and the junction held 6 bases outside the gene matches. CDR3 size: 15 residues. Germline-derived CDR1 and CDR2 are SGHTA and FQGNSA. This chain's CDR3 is CASSLPRTGVSPLHF. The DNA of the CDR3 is TGTGCCAGCAGCTTACCCAGGACAGGGGTCTCACCCCTCCACTTT.

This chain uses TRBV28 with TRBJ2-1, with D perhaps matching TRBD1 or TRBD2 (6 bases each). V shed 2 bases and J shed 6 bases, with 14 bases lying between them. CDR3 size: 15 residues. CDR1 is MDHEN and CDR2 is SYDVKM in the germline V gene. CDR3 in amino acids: CASSLGGQSGNEQFF. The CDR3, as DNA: TGTGCCAGCAGTTTAGGGGGGCAGTCCGGCAATGAGCAGTTCTTC. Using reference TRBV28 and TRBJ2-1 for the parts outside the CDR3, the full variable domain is DVKVTQSSRYLVKRTGEKVFLECVQDMDHENMFWYRQDPGLGLRLIYFSYDVKMKEKGDIPEGYSVSREKKERFSLILESASTNQTSMYLCASSLGGQSGNEQFFGPGTRLTVL.

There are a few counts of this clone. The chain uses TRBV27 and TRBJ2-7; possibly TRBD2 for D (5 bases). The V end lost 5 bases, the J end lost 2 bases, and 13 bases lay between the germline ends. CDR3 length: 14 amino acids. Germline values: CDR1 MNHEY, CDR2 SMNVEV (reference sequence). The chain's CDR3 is CASSLGEGAYEQYF. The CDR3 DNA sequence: TGTGCCAGCAGTCTAGGAGAGGGAGCCTACGAGCAGTACTTC.

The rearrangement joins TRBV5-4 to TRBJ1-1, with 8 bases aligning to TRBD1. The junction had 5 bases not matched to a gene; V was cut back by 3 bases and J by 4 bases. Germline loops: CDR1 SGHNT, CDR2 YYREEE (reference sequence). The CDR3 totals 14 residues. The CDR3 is CASSSQQGGTEAFF. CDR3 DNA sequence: TGTGCCAGCAGCTCGCAACAGGGGGGCACTGAAGCTTTCTTT.

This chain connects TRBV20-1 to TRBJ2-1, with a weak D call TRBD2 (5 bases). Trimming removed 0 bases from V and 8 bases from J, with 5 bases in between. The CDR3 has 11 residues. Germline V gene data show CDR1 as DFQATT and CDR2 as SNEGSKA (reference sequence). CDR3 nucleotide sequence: TGCAGTGCTAGAGAGCGGGATGAGCAGTTCTTC. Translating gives CSARERDEQFF.

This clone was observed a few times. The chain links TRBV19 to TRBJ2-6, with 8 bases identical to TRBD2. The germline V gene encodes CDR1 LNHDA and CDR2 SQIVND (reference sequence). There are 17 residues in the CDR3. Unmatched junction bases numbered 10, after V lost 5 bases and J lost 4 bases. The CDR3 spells CASSPRTSHRGANVLTF. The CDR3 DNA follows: TGTGCCAGTAGTCCTAGGACTAGCCACAGAGGGGCCAACGTCCTGACTTTC.

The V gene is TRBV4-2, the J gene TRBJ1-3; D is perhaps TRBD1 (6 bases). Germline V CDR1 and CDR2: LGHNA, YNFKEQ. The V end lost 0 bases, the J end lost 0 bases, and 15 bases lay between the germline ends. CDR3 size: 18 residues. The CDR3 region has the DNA TGTGCCAGCAGCCAAGAAGGGGGGGGTACTGCCTCTGGAAACACCATATATTTT. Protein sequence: CASSQEGGGTASGNTIYF.